The 21 T cell receptor beta chains given below trace back to one sample, sequenced in a study of cytomegalovirus exposure and HLA in healthy donors. PCR primers comprised 60 Vbeta and 13 Jbeta primers. Repertoires were generated with immunoSEQ multiplex PCR, while TCRdb's copy carries only in-frame clones and drops some. Among about 160,000 clones listed, approximately 81% were seen once. The specimen sequenced was PBMCs. These receptor sequences come from a woman aged 25-40 years in good health and CMV-seropositive.

The chain joins TRBV7-9 to TRBJ2-3, with TRBD1 as a possible D gene (6 bases). Trimming pared 5 bases from V and 1 base from J, leaving 13 bases between. The CDR3 is 15 amino acids. Germline CDR1 reads SEHNR; CDR2 reads FQNEAQ (reference sequence). This CDR3 is CASSPQGVGTDTQYF. Here the CDR3 DNA reads TGTGCCAGCAGCCCACAGGGTGTTGGCACAGATACGCAGTATTTT.

The chain carries TRBV20-1 and TRBJ1-2; D uncertain. The CDR3 sequence is 11 residues long. The V gene lost 3 bases and the J gene lost 6 bases, with 8 bases spanning the gap. Germline CDR1 and CDR2: DFQATT and SNEGSKA (reference sequence). CDR3: CSARGWDGYTF. CDR3 DNA: TGCAGTGCTAGGGGCTGGGATGGCTACACCTTC.

V gene TRBV5-1 combines with J gene TRBJ2-1, with D maybe TRBD2 (7 bases). V was pared by 0 bases and J by 7 bases, with 14 bases between. CDR1 and CDR2 (germline): SGHRS, YFSETQ. CDR3 length equals 15 residues. CDR3 residues: CASSLVVGGRNEQFF. The CDR3 coding sequence is TGCGCCAGCAGCTTGGTGGTGGGGGGGCGAAATGAGCAGTTCTTC.

The V gene is TRBV7-3, the J gene TRBJ2-5; TRBD2 is a possible D gene (5 bases). This CDR3 is built from 14 residues. CDR1 and CDR2 from the germline V gene are SGHTA and FQGTGA. V lost 3 bases, J lost 4 bases, and 12 bases lay in between. This CDR3 reads CASSFNHAGETQYF. DNA of the CDR3: TGTGCCAGCAGCTTCAATCATGCGGGAGAGACCCAGTACTTC.

The chain joins TRBV6-5 to TRBJ2-7; 8 bases match TRBD2. J was trimmed by 7 bases and V by 4 bases; bases with no gene match: 9. The CDR3 consists of 14 residues. The germline gives CDR1 MNHEY, CDR2 SVGAGI. The CDR3 protein is CASSFGTRTPEQYF. CDR3 coding DNA: TGTGCCAGCAGTTTCGGGACTAGAACCCCAGAGCAGTACTTC.

This clone has a single count. V gene TRBV7-3 combines with J gene TRBJ1-1; possible D gene TRBD1, 6 bases. V was pared by 5 bases and J by 7 bases, with 26 bases between. The CDR3 runs to 17 residues. The germline V gene has CDR1 SGHTA and CDR2 FQGTGA. Written as DNA, the CDR3 is TGTGCCAGCAGCCCAGAGGACAGACCCACGAAAGGAGATGAAGCTTTCTTT. This codes for CASSPEDRPTKGDEAFF.

This chain connects TRBV11-2 to TRBJ2-3, with 14 bases matching TRBD2. After removal of 5 bases from V and 1 base from J, the junction contained 8 bases not matched to a gene. Germline V gives CDR1 SGHAT, CDR2 FQNNGV. The CDR3 is 18 residues long. The CDR3 loop is CASSLRLAGGQGTDTQYF. The CDR3 region has the DNA TGTGCCAGCAGCCTTCGACTAGCGGGGGGGCAAGGCACAGATACGCAGTATTTT.

This clone was observed a single time. The sample contains more than one DNA sequence encoding this CDR3. The rearrangement links TRBV7-2 to TRBJ1-2; 9 bases match TRBD1. V shed 5 bases, J shed 6 bases, and the junction held 10 bases outside the gene matches. The CDR3 covers 15 residues. Germline V gene sequence: CDR1 SGHTA, CDR2 FQGNSA. The CDR3 protein is CASSEGQGLLDGYTF. CDR3 bases: TGTGCCAGCAGCGAGGGACAGGGCCTTCTGGATGGCTACACCTTC.

The rearrangement links TRBV9 to TRBJ2-3, with unresolved D. Trimming took 1 base from V and 0 from J, leaving 9 bases between them. The CDR3 has 15 amino acids. The germline V gene encodes CDR1 SGDLS and CDR2 YYNGEE. This CDR3 reads CASSVFRGSTDTQYF. CDR3 nucleotides: TGTGCCAGCAGCGTATTCCGCGGTAGCACAGATACGCAGTATTTT.

The chain links TRBV4-2 to TRBJ1-3; tentative D call: TRBD1 (5 bases). Germline-derived CDR1 and CDR2 are LGHNA and YNFKEQ. The V end lost 0 bases, the J end lost 0 bases, and 12 bases lay between the germline ends. The CDR3 length is 17 residues. CDR3: CASSQEQARSSGNTIYF. The CDR3 DNA follows: TGTGCCAGCAGCCAAGAACAGGCTAGGAGCTCTGGAAACACCATATATTTT.

The rearrangement uses TRBV12-5 and TRBJ1-5; D gene uncertain. Germline V lookup: CDR1 LGHNT, CDR2 FRNRAP. The CDR3 sequence is 14 residues long. V lost 0 bases and J 4 bases, leaving 7 bases between the germline ends. CDR3 DNA sequence: TGTGCTAGTGGTTTGGTACTCCGGAATCAGCCCCAGCATTTT. Protein product: CASGLVLRNQPQHF.

The V call is TRBV5-1, the J call TRBJ2-3; no firm D call. Trimming removed 5 bases from V and 5 bases from J, with 9 bases in between. Germline loops: CDR1 SGHRS, CDR2 YFSETQ. CDR3 length: 12 residues. The CDR3 here is CASSEPGDTQYF. CDR3 coding DNA: TGCGCCAGCAGTGAGCCGGGAGATACGCAGTATTTT.

This clone has only a few counts. In nucleotides, the CDR3 is TGTGCCAGCAGTACTCAGGGGGGTTTCACTGAAGCTTTCTTT. Its translation: CASSTQGGFTEAFF. J is TRBJ1-1 and V is TRBV6-1, with 7 bases that match TRBD1. CDR1 and CDR2 from the germline V gene are MNHNS and SASEGT. The CDR3 is 14 residues long. The trim removed 5 bases at V and 4 bases at J, leaving 7 bases unmatched.

The chain employs TRBV6-5 and TRBJ2-1; the D is unclear. There are 15 residues in the CDR3. Germline V lookup: CDR1 MNHEY, CDR2 SVGAGI. V lost 2 bases and J lost 5, with 13 bases in between. The CDR3 DNA follows: TGTGCCAGCAGTTACGACACACTGATCCACAATGAGCAGTTCTTC. Protein product: CASSYDTLIHNEQFF.

The chain uses TRBV6-5 and TRBJ1-1, with a tentative D call TRBD1 (5 bases). There are 14 residues in the CDR3. The V and J ends lost 0 bases and 5 bases respectively, with 10 bases between them. Germline V CDR1 and CDR2: MNHEY, SVGAGI. The DNA of the CDR3 is TGTGCCAGCAGTTACTCGGGGGGGATGACTGAAGCTTTCTTT. This encodes CASSYSGGMTEAFF.

The chain uses TRBV6-6 and TRBJ2-1; D may be TRBD2 (6 bases). Germline V gene sequence: CDR1 MNHNY, CDR2 SVGAGI (reference sequence). V was trimmed by 8 bases and J by 5 bases, leaving 10 bases between them. This CDR3 has 12 amino acids. In DNA, the CDR3 is TGTGCCAGCGGAGGGACGCACAATGAGCAGTTCTTC. Protein sequence: CASGGTHNEQFF.

The V gene is TRBV28, the J gene TRBJ1-5, with D hard to call. Germline V gene data show CDR1 as MDHEN and CDR2 as SYDVKM. The V and J ends lost 6 bases and 6 bases respectively, with 9 bases between them. This CDR3 contains 12 residues. This CDR3 is CASSRGFQPQHF. CDR3 nucleotides: TGTGCCAGCAGCCGAGGTTTTCAGCCCCAGCATTTT.

The table lists this clone with a few counts. The gene calls are TRBV25-1 and TRBJ2-1, with D uncertain. The V and J ends lost 6 bases and 4 bases respectively, with 10 bases between them. The germline CDR1 and CDR2 sequences are MGHDK and SYGVNS. The CDR3 sequence is 13 residues long. The CDR3 loop reads CASSERVYNEQFF. The CDR3 region has the DNA TGTGCCAGCAGCGAACGGGTATACAATGAGCAGTTCTTC.

V usage is TRBV12-5 and J usage is TRBJ2-5; 7 nucleotides agree with TRBD2. Germline CDR1 reads LGHNT; CDR2 reads FRNRAP. This CDR3 contains 16 residues. With V trimmed by 1 base and J by 1 base, 6 bases remained unmatched. In DNA, the CDR3 is TGTGCTAGTGGTTTGGGAGGCGGGGGAGCCCAAGAGACCCAGTACTTC. Encoded protein: CASGLGGGGAQETQYF.

This clone was picked up one time. The chain recombines TRBV2 with TRBJ2-7; 9 nucleotides align to TRBD1. Germline V lookup: CDR1 SNHLY, CDR2 FYNNEI. The CDR3 loop spans 15 amino acids. The V gene end was trimmed by 8 bases and the J gene end by 3 bases; junction bases not matched to a gene: 11. DNA for the CDR3: TGTGCCAGCTCGTACACCGGGACAGGGATCTACGAGCAGTACTTC. Translating gives CASSYTGTGIYEQYF.

V is TRBV18 and J is TRBJ2-1, with D maybe TRBD2 (7 bases). Germline V gene lookup returns CDR1 KGHSH and CDR2 LQKENI. Trimming cost V 3 bases and J 7 bases, with 16 bases left between them. The CDR3 totals 15 residues. The CDR3 sequence is CASSPGGGALNEQFF. In DNA, the CDR3 is TGTGCCAGCTCACCGGGAGGGGGGGCCCTTAATGAGCAGTTCTTC.